Listed below are T cell receptor beta chains from one sample, sequenced in a study of cytomegalovirus exposure and HLA in healthy donors. Sequencing used immunoSEQ multiplex PCR; TCRdb keeps in-frame clones, though not all of them. The data show tens of thousands of clones, 90% to 97% seen once. The sample was PBMCs. The receptors here all came from a man between 18 and 29 years old in good health and CMV-seropositive. Both conserved end residues are part of each CDR3. Fields, in order: V gene, D gene, J gene, clone size, CDR3 DNA, CDR3 protein. The D gene is left open where the match is weak. Where a row states a size, it is once, few, many or the class of an expanded clone; other rows omit it.

TRBV7-9	NA	TRBJ1-3	NA	TGTGCCAGCAGCTTATCGGGGTACACCATATATTTT	CASSLSGYTIYF
TRBV4-1	TRBD1	TRBJ2-7	NA	TGCGCCAGCAGCCAAGATAAGATTGGGACAGGGTTCTACGAGCAGTACTTC	CASSQDKIGTGFYEQYF
TRBV7-7	TRBD2	TRBJ2-2	NA	TGTGCTAGCAGCTTTTATGGGACTAGCGGGAGAGCGAACACCGGGGAGCTGTTTTTT	CASSFYGTSGRANTGELFF
TRBV30	NA	TRBJ1-2	NA	TGTGCCTGGAACAGGGACCCGAATGGCTACACCTTC	CAWNRDPNGYTF
TRBV6-1	TRBD1	TRBJ1-1	NA	TGTGCCAGCTTCCGAGGTCTAAAAGAAGACAGGGGGCAGGACTTT	CASFRGLKEDRGQDF
TRBV10-1	NA	TRBJ2-1	NA	TGCGCCAGCAGTGGGGAGCGAGGAAATGAGCAGTTCTTC	CASSGERGNEQFF
TRBV6-1	NA	TRBJ2-6	NA	TGTGCCAGCAGTAGTACAGCCTCTGGGGCCAACGTCCTGACTTTC	CASSSTASGANVLTF
TRBV6-5	NA	TRBJ2-3	NA	TGTGCCAGCAGTTACTCGGCGGGGGATACGCAGTATTTT	CASSYSAGDTQYF
TRBV4-1	NA	TRBJ1-3	NA	TGCGCCAGCAGCCGAGTGAGCACAGGGAATCTCCCTGGAAACACCATATATTTT	CASSRVSTGNLPGNTIYF
TRBV7-9	TRBD2	TRBJ2-4	NA	TGTGCCAGGTTGCCCCGGGGGGACATTCAGTACTTC	CARLPRGDIQYF
TRBV27	TRBD1	TRBJ2-1	NA	TGTGCCAGCAGTTCGGGACAGGGGATCGATGAGCAGTTCTTC	CASSSGQGIDEQFF
TRBV14	NA	TRBJ1-5	NA	TGTGCCAGCAGCCCGGGGGACCCTAATAGCAATCAGCCCCAGCATTTT	CASSPGDPNSNQPQHF
TRBV9	TRBD1	TRBJ1-3	NA	TGTGCCAGCAGCGTTCGGGACAGGGGAGCTGGAAACACCATATATTTT	CASSVRDRGAGNTIYF
TRBV7-6	TRBD1	TRBJ2-2	NA	TGTGCCAGCAGCGCAACAATTGGGACAGGGGGGTACACCGGGGAGCTGTTTTTT	CASSATIGTGGYTGELFF
TRBV18	NA	TRBJ2-6	NA	TGTGCCAGCTCGTGGGCAGGGTCTGGGGCCAACGTCCTGACTTTC	CASSWAGSGANVLTF
TRBV7-9	NA	TRBJ1-2	NA	TGTGCCAGCAGCTTAGCACAGGTCCTCTTAGGTGGCTACACCTTC	CASSLAQVLLGGYTF
TRBV27	TRBD2	TRBJ2-3	NA	TGTGCCAGCAGTCCAGGACTAGCGGGAGAGGTTGGTCCGCGCACAGATACGCAGTATTTT	CASSPGLAGEVGPRTDTQYF
TRBV28	NA	TRBJ1-1	NA	TGTGCCAGCAGCTCCCCTCTTCCAGACACTGAAGCTTTCTTT	CASSSPLPDTEAFF
TRBV5-1	TRBD2	TRBJ2-1	NA	TGCGCCAGCAGCTGGCGGCGTGGGGGGGGAGGATACAATGAGCAGTTCTTC	CASSWRRGGGGYNEQFF
TRBV6-6	NA	TRBJ2-1	NA	TGTGCCAGCAGTTTACTACTAGCTGGTGGTGAGCAGTTCTTC	CASSLLLAGGEQFF
TRBV7-2	NA	TRBJ2-5	NA	TGTGCCAGCAGCTTAGTAGGGGGGGGGTTGGGAGAAGAGACCCAGTACTTC	CASSLVGGGLGEETQYF
TRBV7-6	TRBD1	TRBJ2-6	NA	TGTGCCAGCAGCTTGACAGGGGGCGACGGGGCCAACGTCCTGACTTTC	CASSLTGGDGANVLTF
TRBV9	NA	TRBJ1-1	NA	TGTGCCAGCAGCTTCCTGGAGAGATTGAACACTGAAGCTTTCTTT	CASSFLERLNTEAFF
TRBV5-5	TRBD1	TRBJ1-2	few	TGTGCCAGCAGCTTGGAGGGGACAGGGGGGCGAGGTGGCTACACCTTC	CASSLEGTGGRGGYTF
TRBV7-9	NA	TRBJ1-5	NA	TGTGCCAGCAGCTTACCCGGAGGCAATCAGCCCCAGCATTTT	CASSLPGGNQPQHF
TRBV28	NA	TRBJ2-7	NA	TGTGCCAGCAGTTTCGTCCCCCGGGTCAACGAGCAGTACTTC	CASSFVPRVNEQYF
TRBV2	NA	TRBJ1-2	NA	TGTGCCAGCAGGGAGGTGGGGAGCTATGGCTACACCTTC	CASREVGSYGYTF
TRBV6-5	NA	TRBJ2-5	NA	TGTGCCAGCACCACCCCGGGGGAAGAGACCCAGTACTTC	CASTTPGEETQYF
TRBV5-1	TRBD2	TRBJ2-3	NA	TGCGCCAGCGCCGGGACTAGCGGGAACGCAGATACGCAGTATTTT	CASAGTSGNADTQYF
TRBV4-1	TRBD1	TRBJ1-2	NA	TGCGCCAGCAGCCAAGATAGGACAGGGGGGGATGAAGGTGGCTACACCTTC	CASSQDRTGGDEGGYTF
TRBV7-9	TRBD1	TRBJ1-2	NA	TGTGCCAGCAGCTCAGACAGGGTGGACTATGGCTACACCTTC	CASSSDRVDYGYTF
TRBV14	TRBD2	TRBJ2-7	NA	TGTGCCAGCAGCCCCACGGGGGGGTTTACCTCCTACGAGCAGTACTTC	CASSPTGGFTSYEQYF
TRBV5-1	NA	TRBJ1-2	NA	TGCGCCAGCAGCCCGAGGAACTATGGCTACACCTTC	CASSPRNYGYTF
TRBV27	NA	TRBJ2-7	NA	TGTGCCAGCAGTTTGCGCCAACTCTACGAGCAGTACTTC	CASSLRQLYEQYF
TRBV19	NA	TRBJ1-5	NA	TGTGCCAGTAGTATAGATGGGGCGGTGCATCAGCCCCAGCATTTT	CASSIDGAVHQPQHF
TRBV27	NA	TRBJ2-1	NA	TGTGCCAGCAGTTTATCGGCTAGCTACTACAATGAGCAGTTCTTC	CASSLSASYYNEQFF
TRBV7-6	NA	TRBJ1-3	NA	TGTGCCAGCAGCCTGGCCTCGTCTGGAAACACCATATATTTT	CASSLASSGNTIYF
TRBV7-6	TRBD2	TRBJ2-7	NA	TGTGCCAGCAGCGCGGGAGCGGGAGGAGCCTACGAGCAGTACTTC	CASSAGAGGAYEQYF
TRBV5-1	NA	TRBJ1-2	NA	TGCGCCAGCAGCTTGCTAGTCGGTATGGGGCATGGCTACACCTTC	CASSLLVGMGHGYTF
TRBV6-1	NA	TRBJ1-2	NA	TGTGCCAGCAGCCCTGAAGGTAGGGGGAACTATGGCTACACCTTC	CASSPEGRGNYGYTF
TRBV11-3	TRBD2	TRBJ2-5	NA	TGTGCCAGCAGCACGGGGACTAGCGGGAGGGGTCAAGAGACCCAGTACTTC	CASSTGTSGRGQETQYF